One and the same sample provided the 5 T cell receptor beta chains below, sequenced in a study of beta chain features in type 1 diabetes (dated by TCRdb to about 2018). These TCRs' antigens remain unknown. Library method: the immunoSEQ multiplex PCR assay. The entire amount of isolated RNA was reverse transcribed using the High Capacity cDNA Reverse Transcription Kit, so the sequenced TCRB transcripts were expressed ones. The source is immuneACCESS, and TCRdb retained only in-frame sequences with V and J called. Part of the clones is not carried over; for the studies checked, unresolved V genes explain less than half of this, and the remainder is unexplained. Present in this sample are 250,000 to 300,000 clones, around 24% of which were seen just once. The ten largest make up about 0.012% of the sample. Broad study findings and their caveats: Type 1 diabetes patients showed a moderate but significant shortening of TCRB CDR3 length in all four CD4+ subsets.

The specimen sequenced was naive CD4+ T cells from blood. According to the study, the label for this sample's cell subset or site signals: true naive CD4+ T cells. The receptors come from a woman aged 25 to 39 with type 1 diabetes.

The CDR3 sequence is CASSQVVAGASGELFF. The CDR3 DNA sequence: TGTGCCAGCAGCCAAGTTGTAGCGGGAGCGTCCGGGGAGCTGTTTTTT. The chain has TRBV4-2 and TRBJ2-2, with 9 bases aligning to TRBD2. Trimming cost V 1 base and J 6 bases; bases outside gene matches: 6. CDR3 size: 16 residues. Germline loops: CDR1 LGHNA, CDR2 YNFKEQ.

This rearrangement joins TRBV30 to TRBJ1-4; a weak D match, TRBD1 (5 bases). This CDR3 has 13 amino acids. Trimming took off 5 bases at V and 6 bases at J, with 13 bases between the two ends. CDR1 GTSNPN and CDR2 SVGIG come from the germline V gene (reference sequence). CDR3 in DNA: TGTGCCTGGGCCCAGGGAGGTCATGAAAAACTGTTTTTT. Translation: CAWAQGGHEKLFF.

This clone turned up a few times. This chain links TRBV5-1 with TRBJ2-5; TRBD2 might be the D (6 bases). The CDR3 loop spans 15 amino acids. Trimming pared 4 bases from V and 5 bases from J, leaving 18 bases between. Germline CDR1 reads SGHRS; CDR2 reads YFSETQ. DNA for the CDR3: TGCGCCAGCAGCCCCCCAGGAGGGGCGTGGGAGACCCAGTACTTC. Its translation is CASSPPGGAWETQYF. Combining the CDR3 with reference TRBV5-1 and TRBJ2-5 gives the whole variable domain KAGVTQTPRYLIKTRGQQVTLSCSPISGHRSVSWYQQTPGQGLQFLFEYFSETQRNKGNFPGRFSGRQFSNSRSEMNVSTLELGDSALYLCASSPPGGAWETQYFGPGTRLLVL.

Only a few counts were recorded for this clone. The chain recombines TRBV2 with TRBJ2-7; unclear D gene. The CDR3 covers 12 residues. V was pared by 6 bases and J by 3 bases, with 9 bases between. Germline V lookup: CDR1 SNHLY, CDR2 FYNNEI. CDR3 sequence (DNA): TGTGCCAGCAGGGAGCTCGGCTACGAGCAGTACTTC. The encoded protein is CASRELGYEQYF.

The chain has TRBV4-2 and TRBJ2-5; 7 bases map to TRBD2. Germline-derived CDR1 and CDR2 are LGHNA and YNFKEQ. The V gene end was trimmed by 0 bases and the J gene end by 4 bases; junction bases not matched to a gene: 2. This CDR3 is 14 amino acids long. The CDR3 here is CASSQDPSGETQYF. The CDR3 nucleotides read TGTGCCAGCAGCCAAGACCCTAGCGGAGAGACCCAGTACTTC.